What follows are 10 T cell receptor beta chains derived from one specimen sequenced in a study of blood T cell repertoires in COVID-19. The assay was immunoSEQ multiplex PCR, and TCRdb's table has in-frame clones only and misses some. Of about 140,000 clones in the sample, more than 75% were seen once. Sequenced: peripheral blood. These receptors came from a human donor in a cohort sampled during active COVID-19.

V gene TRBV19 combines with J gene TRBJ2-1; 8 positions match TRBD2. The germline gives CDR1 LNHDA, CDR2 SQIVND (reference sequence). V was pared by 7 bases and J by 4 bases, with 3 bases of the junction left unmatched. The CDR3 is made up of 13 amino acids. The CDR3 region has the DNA TGTGCCAGTATCCAGCGGGGGTACAATGAGCAGTTCTTC. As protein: CASIQRGYNEQFF.

CDR3 in DNA: TGTGCCAGCAGCCAAGGGGCCCTAGCGGGGCACTACGAGCAGTACTTC. This sequence encodes CASSQGALAGHYEQYF. The chain links TRBV3-1 (or the pseudogene TRBV3-2) to TRBJ2-7; the match to TRBD2 covers 9 bases. The germline V gene encodes CDR1 LGHDT and CDR2 YNNKEL (reference sequence). The junction had 7 bases not matched to a gene; V was cut back by 1 base and J by 3 bases. This CDR3 comprises 16 residues.

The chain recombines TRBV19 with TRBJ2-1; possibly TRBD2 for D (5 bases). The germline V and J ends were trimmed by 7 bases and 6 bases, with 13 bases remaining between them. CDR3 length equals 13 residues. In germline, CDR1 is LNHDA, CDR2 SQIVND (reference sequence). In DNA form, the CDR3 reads TGTGCCAGTACCAAGACGGGGTCCAATGAGCAGTTCTTC. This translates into CASTKTGSNEQFF.

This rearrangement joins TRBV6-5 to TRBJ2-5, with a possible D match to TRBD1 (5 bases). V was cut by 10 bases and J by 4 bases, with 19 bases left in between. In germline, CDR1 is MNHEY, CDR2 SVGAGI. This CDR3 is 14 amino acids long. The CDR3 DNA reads TGTGCCACCACACAGGCAGCCAGACCAGAGACCCAGTACTTC. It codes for CATTQAARPETQYF.

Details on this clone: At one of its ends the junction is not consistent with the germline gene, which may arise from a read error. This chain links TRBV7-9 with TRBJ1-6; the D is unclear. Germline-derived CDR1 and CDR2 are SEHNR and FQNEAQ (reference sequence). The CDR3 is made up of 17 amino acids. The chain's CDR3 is CASNLVGGSSGNSPLHF. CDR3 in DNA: TGTGCCAGCAACTTAGTGGGCGGGTCCTCGGGGAATTCACCCCTCCACTTT.

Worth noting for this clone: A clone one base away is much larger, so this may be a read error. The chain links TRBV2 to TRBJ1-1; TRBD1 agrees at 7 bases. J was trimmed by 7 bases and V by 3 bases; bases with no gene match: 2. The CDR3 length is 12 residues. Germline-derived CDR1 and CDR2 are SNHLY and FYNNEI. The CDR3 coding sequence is TGTGCCAGCAGTGAGACAGGGTATGAAGCTTTCTTT. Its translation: CASSETGYEAFF.

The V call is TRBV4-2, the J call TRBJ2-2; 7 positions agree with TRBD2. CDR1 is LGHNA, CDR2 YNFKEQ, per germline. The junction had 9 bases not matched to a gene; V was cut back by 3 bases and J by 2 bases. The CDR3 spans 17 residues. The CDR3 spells CASSQGSGLVNTGELFF. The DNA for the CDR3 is TGTGCCAGCAGCCAGGGGTCAGGACTAGTTAACACCGGGGAGCTGTTTTTT.

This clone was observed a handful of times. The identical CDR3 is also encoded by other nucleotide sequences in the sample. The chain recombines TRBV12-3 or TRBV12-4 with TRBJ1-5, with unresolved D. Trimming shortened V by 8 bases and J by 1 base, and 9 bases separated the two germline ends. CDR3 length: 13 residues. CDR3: CASRRGSNQPQHF. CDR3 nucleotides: TGTGCCAGCCGCCGGGGAAGCAATCAGCCCCAGCATTTT.

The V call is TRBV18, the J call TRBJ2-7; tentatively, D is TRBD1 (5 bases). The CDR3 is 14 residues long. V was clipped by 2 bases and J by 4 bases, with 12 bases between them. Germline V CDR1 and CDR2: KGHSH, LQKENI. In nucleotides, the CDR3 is TGTGCCAGCTCACCAGACAGACTGGAGTACGAGCAGTACTTC. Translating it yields CASSPDRLEYEQYF.

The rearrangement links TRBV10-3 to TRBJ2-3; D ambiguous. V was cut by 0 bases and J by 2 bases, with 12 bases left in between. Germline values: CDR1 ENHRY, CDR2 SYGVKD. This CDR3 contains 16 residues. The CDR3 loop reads CAISESAVSFTDTQYF. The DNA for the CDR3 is TGTGCCATCAGTGAGTCTGCGGTTTCTTTCACAGATACGCAGTATTTT.